A single sample is the source of the 16 T cell receptor beta chains below, sequenced in a study of early T cells in non-severe SARS-CoV-2 infection. TCRdb re-analysed the 5' RACE reads in MiXCR, keeping a single row per CDR3 protein. The sample has 100,000 to 120,000 distinct CDR3 sequences, roughly 12% seen once. This sample comprised whole blood, obtained at baseline. All receptors derive from an adult who was a healthcare worker with PCR-confirmed SARS-CoV-2 infection or an uninfected control (not recorded which).

This clonotype was recorded at least ten times. J is TRBJ2-2 and V is TRBV5-1; D is uncertain. Trimming cost V 0 bases and J 0 bases, with 6 bases left between them. Germline CDR1 and CDR2: SGHRS and YFSETQ. The CDR3 totals 15 residues. CDR3 sequence reads: CASSLGVPNTGELFF. The CDR3 nucleotides are TGCGCCAGCAGCTTGGGGGTGCCGAACACCGGGGAGCTGTTTTTT.

The sample holds many counts of this clonotype. The chain links TRBV3-1 to TRBJ2-5, with a possible D match to TRBD1 (6 bases). Trimming pared 1 base from V and 2 bases from J, leaving 11 bases between. Germline loops: CDR1 LGHDT, CDR2 YNNKEL (reference sequence). The CDR3 contains 15 residues. CDR3 region: CASSQVGTNQETQYF. The DNA of the CDR3 is TGTGCCAGCAGCCAAGTGGGGACAAATCAAGAGACCCAGTACTTC.

The rearrangement links TRBV4-1 to TRBJ2-7; D uncertain. Germline lookup yields CDR1 MGHRA and CDR2 YSYEKL. This CDR3 contains 13 residues. With 0 bases removed from V and 7 bases from J, the gap between germline ends came to 10 bases. The CDR3 nucleotides read TGCGCCAGCAGCCAAGATTGGGTCAGGGAGCAGTACTTC. The encoded protein is CASSQDWVREQYF.

The rearrangement joins TRBV6-5 to TRBJ2-7; 11 bases line up with TRBD1. V shed 2 bases and J 0 bases; nucleotides not matched to a gene: 0. Germline V gene lookup returns CDR1 MNHEY and CDR2 SVGAGI. The CDR3 length is 15 residues. The CDR3 protein is CASSYGTGGSYEQYF. CDR3 nucleotides: TGTGCCAGCAGTTACGGGACAGGGGGCTCCTACGAGCAGTACTTC.

This clonotype was detected ten times or more. The chain couples TRBV7-3 to TRBJ1-2; 8 bases are shared with TRBD1. Trimming took 5 bases from V and 10 from J; bases not matched to a gene: 15. The CDR3 contains 15 residues. The germline CDR1 and CDR2 sequences are SGHTA and FQGTGA. The CDR3 loop reads CASSQGPGTGSYYTF. In DNA form, the CDR3 reads TGTGCCAGCAGCCAAGGACCCGGGACAGGATCATACTACACCTTC.

This clonotype was observed a handful of times. This sequence joins TRBV6-2 or TRBV6-3 and TRBJ1-2; D is unresolved. The CDR3 runs 18 residues. Trimming shortened V by 0 bases and J by 2 bases, and 19 bases separated the two germline ends. The germline V gene encodes CDR1 MNHEY and CDR2 SVGEGT. The CDR3 DNA reads TGTGCCAGCAGTTACTCGATCTTGGGAGCGGACCGAAACTATGGCTACACCTTC. Residues: CASSYSILGADRNYGYTF.

This clonotype turned up a few times. This chain links TRBV28 with TRBJ1-6; D might be TRBD1 (5 bases). CDR1 is MDHEN, CDR2 SYDVKM, per germline. V was cut by 6 bases and J by 11 bases, with 11 bases left in between. The CDR3 contains 12 residues. The CDR3 DNA reads TGTGCCAGCAGCCGGGCAGGGACACCCCTCCACTTT. Encoded protein: CASSRAGTPLHF.

There are a few counts of this clonotype. The chain has TRBV7-9 and TRBJ2-1, with a weak D call TRBD2 (5 bases). Germline-derived CDR1 and CDR2 are SEHNR and FQNEAQ (reference sequence). The CDR3 has 15 amino acids. With 5 bases removed from V and 0 bases from J, the gap between germline ends came to 11 bases. The CDR3 sequence: CASSALRGSYNEQFF. The CDR3 DNA follows: TGTGCCAGCAGCGCCCTCCGGGGCTCCTACAATGAGCAGTTCTTC.

The chain recombines TRBV6-5 with TRBJ1-3; no firm D call. CDR1 is MNHEY and CDR2 is SVGAGI in the germline V gene. CDR3 size: 16 residues. V shed 4 bases and J shed 0 bases, with 13 bases lying between them. The CDR3 region has the DNA TGTGCCAGCAGTTCGCCGGACTGGGACTCTGGAAACACCATATATTTT. It encodes CASSSPDWDSGNTIYF.

This chain joins TRBV14 and TRBJ2-1; 14 bases align to TRBD2. The CDR3 has 15 residues. V shed 4 bases and J 9 bases; nucleotides not matched to a gene: 5. Germline V gives CDR1 SGHDN, CDR2 FVKESK. CDR3: CASSPFGLAGGEQFF. The CDR3 bases are TGTGCCAGCAGCCCCTTCGGACTAGCGGGAGGTGAGCAGTTCTTC.

The chain couples TRBV18 to TRBJ2-7; D unresolved. CDR3 length: 12 residues. From germline, CDR1 is KGHSH and CDR2 LQKENI. Deletions cut 3 bases from V and 2 bases from J, with 5 bases between. The CDR3 DNA follows: TGTGCCAGCTCACCGGCAGCCTACGAGCAGTACTTC. This codes for CASSPAAYEQYF.

This clonotype was counted ten times or more. The gene calls are TRBV6-1 and TRBJ2-5; TRBD2 matches at 10 bases. CDR1 MNHNS and CDR2 SASEGT come from the germline V gene. J gave up 1 base and V 6 bases, and 8 bases lay outside the gene matches. The CDR3 contains 16 residues. The CDR3 DNA follows: TGTGCCAGCAGGAGGGGTAGCGGGGGGCTCCAAGAGACCCAGTACTTC. Protein sequence: CASRRGSGGLQETQYF.

The chain uses TRBV5-1 and TRBJ2-5; D uncertain. The germline V gene encodes CDR1 SGHRS and CDR2 YFSETQ. V was shortened by 0 bases and J by 2 bases, with 11 bases between the two germline ends. The CDR3 has 15 amino acids. CDR3 bases: TGCGCCAGCAGCTTGGATCCCTTAACACAAGAGACCCAGTACTTC. Its protein product is CASSLDPLTQETQYF.

This rearrangement joins TRBV7-9 to TRBJ2-2; 7 bases are a match to TRBD1. With V trimmed by 5 bases and J by 5 bases, 14 bases remained unmatched. Looked up from germline, CDR1 is SEHNR and CDR2 is FQNEAQ (reference sequence). The CDR3 is 17 amino acids. The CDR3 protein is CASSQTRTGPGTGELFF. For the CDR3, the DNA is TGTGCCAGCAGCCAGACCCGGACAGGCCCGGGTACCGGGGAGCTGTTTTTT.

This clonotype was seen at least ten times. The CDR3 nucleotides read TGTGCCAGCAGCATACAGCCCGGCGCACCCTACGAGCAGTACTTC. It yields the protein CASSIQPGAPYEQYF. This chain connects TRBV9 to TRBJ2-7, with no clear D. The CDR3 is made up of 15 amino acids. The V gene's germline CDR1 is SGDLS and CDR2 YYNGEE. Trimming removed 4 bases from V and 2 bases from J, with 16 bases in between.

Here the CDR3 reads CASSARIRETQYF. The CDR3 DNA is TGTGCCAGCAGTGCCCGCATTCGCGAGACCCAGTACTTC. The chain uses TRBV2 and TRBJ2-5; D call uncertain. The length of the CDR3 is 13 residues. CDR1 and CDR2 from the germline V gene are SNHLY and FYNNEI. V was shortened by 4 bases and J by 5 bases, with 11 bases between the two germline ends. The full variable domain, rest sourced from reference TRBV2 and TRBJ2-5, is EPEVTQTPSHQVTQMGQEVILRCVPISNHLYFYWYRQILGQKVEFLVSFYNNEISEKSEIFDDQFSVERPDGSNFTLKIRSTKLEDSAMYFCASSARIRETQYFGPGTRLLVL.